This T cell receptor (beta chain) was retrieved from a study of T cell responses to AZD1222 COVID-19 vaccine. The germline gives CDR1 LNHDA, CDR2 SQIVND (reference sequence). The CDR3 is 16 residues long. With V trimmed by 4 bases and J by 4 bases, 10 bases remained unmatched. TCRdb's table, derived via immunoSEQ multiplex PCR, lists solely in-frame clones and lacks some. The repertoire consists of 150,000 to 200,000 clones, with approximately 92% occurring once and the leading ten covering about 2.5%. The sequence was collected from an adult in good health. Sequencing was performed on peripheral blood, taken on day 0 of AZD1222 vaccination. The V and J genes are TRBV19 and TRBJ1-5, with 7 bases aligning to TRBD1. The CDR3, as DNA: TGTGCCAGTAGTACGGGACTCCCACAGGGGAATCAGCCCCAGCATTTT. This codes for CASSTGLPQGNQPQHF.